These 27 T cell receptor beta chains share one sample of origin, sequenced in a study of blood T cell repertoires in COVID-19. Produced via immunoSEQ multiplex PCR; TCRdb's table is partial and in-frame only. The sample lists over 250,000 clones; around 84% were seen once. The sequencing sample was made of peripheral blood. The receptors originated from a human donor with COVID-19, enrolled during active disease. The donor label of this sample is uncertain.

The chain carries TRBV28 and TRBJ2-5, with D perhaps TRBD2 (6 bases). This CDR3 has 16 amino acids. V shed 2 bases and J shed 2 bases, with 15 bases lying between them. CDR1 is MDHEN and CDR2 is SYDVKM in the germline V gene. The CDR3 reads CASSLERVALQETQYF. CDR3 coding DNA: TGTGCCAGCAGTTTAGAGCGGGTAGCGCTACAAGAGACCCAGTACTTC.

V usage is TRBV19 and J usage is TRBJ2-5; possible D gene TRBD2, 6 bases. The ends were cut back, 4 bases at V and 4 bases at J, with 19 bases in the middle. The germline gives CDR1 LNHDA, CDR2 SQIVND (reference sequence). The CDR3 is made up of 16 amino acids. The CDR3 bases are TGTGCCAGTAGTACCCGAGCGGGCCTCCCCCCAGAGACCCAGTACTTC. This gives the protein CASSTRAGLPPETQYF.

V usage is TRBV28 and J usage is TRBJ2-3, with D unresolved. CDR3 size: 11 residues. Trimming shortened V by 3 bases and J by 5 bases, and 3 bases separated the two germline ends. Germline V gene lookup returns CDR1 MDHEN and CDR2 SYDVKM. The CDR3 is CASSFKDTQYF. The CDR3 bases are TGTGCCAGCAGTTTCAAAGATACGCAGTATTTT.

The chain joins TRBV9 to TRBJ2-7; D gene unclear. In germline, CDR1 is SGDLS, CDR2 YYNGEE. CDR3 size: 14 residues. V was cut by 6 bases and J by 2 bases, with 15 bases left in between. CDR3 sequence: CASKRDTATYEQYF. For the CDR3, the DNA is TGTGCCAGCAAGAGAGACACCGCTACCTACGAGCAGTACTTC. Full variable domain (missing parts from reference TRBV9 and TRBJ2-7): DSGVTQTPKHLITATGQRVTLRCSPRSGDLSVYWYQQSLDQGLQFLIQYYNGEERAKGNILERFSAQQFPDLHSELNLSSLELGDSALYFCASKRDTATYEQYFGPGTRLTVT.

The chain recombines TRBV24-1 with TRBJ2-1; 8 bases are shared with TRBD2. CDR1 is KGHDR and CDR2 is SFDVKD in the germline V gene. Trimming took 6 bases from V and 13 from J; bases not matched to a gene: 7. The CDR3 contains 12 residues. The CDR3 nucleotides are TGTGCCACCAGTAAAGCGGGAGCAAGTCAGTTCTTC. Translation: CATSKAGASQFF.

The chain links TRBV5-6 to TRBJ2-2; weak D call: TRBD2 (5 bases). Germline CDR1 reads SGHDT; CDR2 reads YYEEEE. V was shortened by 2 bases and J by 4 bases, with 9 bases between the two germline ends. The CDR3 totals 14 residues. CDR3 coding DNA: TGTGCCAGCAGCTTCGGGCGGGTCACCGGGGAGCTGTTTTTT. This gives the protein CASSFGRVTGELFF.

A single count supports this clone. V is TRBV6-5 and J is TRBJ1-5; D not certain. Germline V gene lookup returns CDR1 MNHEY and CDR2 SVGAGI. V was shortened by 7 bases and J by 3 bases, with 16 bases between the two germline ends. The CDR3 loop spans 15 amino acids. DNA of the CDR3: TGTGCCAGCACACGCTCAACAGAAAACAATCAGCCCCAGCATTTT. As protein: CASTRSTENNQPQHF.

CDR3 sequence (DNA): TGTGCCAGCAGCCAAGTTGGGGGAGGGAGGACCTATGGCTACACCTTC. The encoded protein is CASSQVGGGRTYGYTF. The rearrangement joins TRBV3-1 (or the pseudogene TRBV3-2) to TRBJ1-2; D might be TRBD1 (5 bases). The germline gives CDR1 LGHDT, CDR2 YNNKEL (reference sequence). V lost 1 base and J lost 4, with 16 bases in between. CDR3 length: 16 residues.

The V call is TRBV9, the J call TRBJ2-3; 8 bases are a match to TRBD2. Per germline, CDR1 SGDLS and CDR2 YYNGEE. The V gene end was trimmed by 3 bases and the J gene end by 9 bases; junction bases not matched to a gene: 12. The CDR3 contains 15 residues. CDR3 in DNA: TGTGCCAGCAGCGCCCCCGGGGGGGCTCAGGGGACGCAGTATTTT. It is translated as CASSAPGGAQGTQYF.

The chain is built from TRBV18 and TRBJ1-2; D not certain. Germline values: CDR1 KGHSH, CDR2 LQKENI. This CDR3 spans 16 amino acids. V lost 3 bases to trimming and J lost 6 bases, with 20 bases between them. The CDR3, as DNA: TGTGCCAGCTCACCTAACCCGGGGTCGGGCACAAATGGCTACACCTTC. Encoded protein: CASSPNPGSGTNGYTF.

V gene TRBV30 combines with J gene TRBJ1-3; no definite D call. Per germline, CDR1 GTSNPN and CDR2 SVGIG (reference sequence). The CDR3 loop spans 13 amino acids. V was trimmed by 7 bases and J by 0 bases, leaving 10 bases between them. CDR3 sequence: CASIESSGNTIYF. The CDR3 coding sequence is TGTGCCTCTATAGAGAGCTCTGGAAACACCATATATTTT.

The rearrangement joins TRBV5-1 to TRBJ2-3; 7 positions agree with TRBD1. This CDR3 region has 14 residues. Germline V gene sequence: CDR1 SGHRS, CDR2 YFSETQ. Germline trimming cut 6 bases from V and 7 bases from J; bases unmatched to any gene: 11. Here the CDR3 DNA reads TGCGCCAGCAATGATCCACAGGGGACATATACGCAGTATTTT. Protein sequence: CASNDPQGTYTQYF.

This rearrangement joins TRBV4-3 to TRBJ2-7; perhaps TRBD2 as D (5 bases). Trimming left V 0 bases short and J 2 bases short, with 8 bases between. Germline CDR1 is LGHNA and CDR2 is YSLEER. The CDR3 totals 14 residues. CDR3 residues: CASSQDRGPYEQYF. CDR3 coding DNA: TGCGCCAGCAGCCAAGATCGGGGTCCCTACGAGCAGTACTTC.

V is TRBV29-1 and J is TRBJ2-1, with 7 nucleotides matching TRBD2. The CDR3 sequence is 16 residues long. V lost 7 bases, J lost 0 bases, and 12 bases stayed unmatched. The germline CDR1 and CDR2 sequences are SQVTM and ANQGSEA. CDR3 sequence reads: CSANGVSGVSYNEQFF. The CDR3 DNA reads TGCAGCGCCAACGGGGTCAGCGGGGTCTCCTACAATGAGCAGTTCTTC.

The chain recombines TRBV5-6 with TRBJ2-7, with TRBD2 matching over 10 bases. Germline lookup yields CDR1 SGHDT and CDR2 YYEEEE. Trimming cost V 5 bases and J 6 bases; bases outside gene matches: 14. This CDR3 spans 16 amino acids. This CDR3 reads CASSTDQGLANSEQYF. CDR3 DNA sequence: TGTGCCAGCAGTACGGACCAGGGACTAGCGAATAGCGAGCAGTACTTC.

The chain recombines TRBV27 with TRBJ2-3; 10 positions match TRBD2. V lost 8 bases to trimming and J lost 4 bases; unmatched junction nucleotides: 3. Germline V gene data show CDR1 as MNHEY and CDR2 as SMNVEV (reference sequence). This CDR3 region has 13 residues. The CDR3 loop is CASGTSGADTQYF. DNA of the CDR3: TGTGCCAGCGGAACTAGCGGGGCAGATACGCAGTATTTT.

This clone occurred a few times. The chain carries TRBV5-1 and TRBJ2-5; D is perhaps TRBD2 (5 bases). Per the germline V gene, CDR1 is SGHRS and CDR2 is YFSETQ. V dropped 0 bases and J dropped 1 base, with 16 bases sitting between them. This CDR3 comprises 17 residues. CDR3 DNA: TGCGCCAGCAGCTTGGGGGTTAGCGAGAGAGTCCAAGAGACCCAGTACTTC. Translating it yields CASSLGVSERVQETQYF.

The rearrangement links TRBV28 to TRBJ1-2, with TRBD1 as a possible D gene (6 bases). The CDR3 is 14 residues long. Germline-derived CDR1 and CDR2 are MDHEN and SYDVKM. V dropped 2 bases and J dropped 4 bases, with 11 bases sitting between them. The CDR3 region is CASSLLGAVYGYTF. The CDR3 DNA is TGTGCCAGCAGTTTACTGGGGGCCGTCTATGGCTACACCTTC.

V and J are TRBV5-4 and TRBJ1-1; TRBD1 agrees at 8 bases. V trimming: 3 bases; J trimming: 5 bases; junction bases outside the gene matches: 9. The germline CDR1 and CDR2 sequences are SGHNT and YYREEE (reference sequence). This CDR3 spans 15 amino acids. The CDR3 region has the DNA TGTGCCAGCAGCTACGAATGGACAGGGCGTACTGAAGCTTTCTTT. This encodes CASSYEWTGRTEAFF.

The J gene is TRBJ2-5, the V gene TRBV12-3 or TRBV12-4; D is perhaps TRBD2 (6 bases). This CDR3 is 13 amino acids long. The ends were cut back, 5 bases at V and 7 bases at J, with 14 bases in the middle. The chain's CDR3 is CASSGTALGTQYF. CDR3 in DNA: TGTGCCAGCAGTGGGACTGCCCTGGGGACCCAGTACTTC.

There are a few counts of this clone. The sample holds other DNA sequences that translate to the same CDR3. The rearrangement uses TRBV12-3 or TRBV12-4 and TRBJ1-2, with 8 bases aligning to TRBD1. The CDR3 loop spans 13 amino acids. Trimming removed 5 bases from V and 6 bases from J; junction bases left unmatched: 5. The CDR3 coding sequence is TGTGCCAGCAGTCTGACAGGGGATAATGGCTACACCTTC. Amino acid sequence: CASSLTGDNGYTF.

The chain links TRBV5-1 to TRBJ1-2; D perhaps matches TRBD1 (6 bases). CDR3 length: 15 amino acids. V was pared by 0 bases and J by 6 bases, with 15 bases between. Germline CDR1 SGHRS, CDR2 YFSETQ. CDR3 nucleotide sequence: TGCGCCAGCAGCTTGGATCCGACAGGAAATCATGGCTACACCTTC. Translated: CASSLDPTGNHGYTF.

The V gene is TRBV4-3, the J gene TRBJ2-1; TRBD1 is a possible D gene (5 bases). This CDR3 has 18 residues. Trimming stripped 0 bases from V and 0 bases from J, with 15 bases between. Germline CDR1 LGHNA, CDR2 YSLEER. Here the CDR3 DNA reads TGCGCCAGCAGCCAAGATCTGGGGCGGCCGAGCTCCTACAATGAGCAGTTCTTC. This gives the protein CASSQDLGRPSSYNEQFF.

This chain uses TRBV5-1 with TRBJ2-1, with no clear D. CDR1 SGHRS and CDR2 YFSETQ come from the germline V gene. The V end was cut by 4 bases, the J end by 0 bases, with 14 bases between. The CDR3 totals 16 residues. The CDR3 DNA is TGCGCCAGCAGCCCGTTGGCAGCGAGCTCCTACAATGAGCAGTTCTTC. Amino acids: CASSPLAASSYNEQFF.

The CDR3 sequence: CASSLAGSNEAFF. DNA for the CDR3: TGCGCCAGCAGCTTGGCTGGGAGTAATGAAGCTTTCTTT. The chain couples TRBV5-1 to TRBJ1-1; D is unresolved. CDR3 length: 13 amino acids. Looked up from germline, CDR1 is SGHRS and CDR2 is YFSETQ. Trimming took off 0 bases at V and 7 bases at J, with 10 bases between the two ends.

The V gene is TRBV9, the J gene TRBJ2-2, with TRBD2 identical over 9 bases. The junction had 9 bases not matched to a gene; V was cut back by 2 bases and J by 4 bases. Germline assignment: CDR1 SGDLS and CDR2 YYNGEE. This CDR3 is built from 17 residues. CDR3: CASSVLELAGTTGELFF. CDR3 coding DNA: TGTGCCAGCAGCGTCCTGGAGCTAGCGGGAACCACCGGGGAGCTGTTTTTT.

About this clone: The junction and the germline gene differ at one end; a read error may be behind it. This chain connects TRBV11-3 to TRBJ1-2; D perhaps matches TRBD1 (5 bases). Germline lookup yields CDR1 SGHNT and CDR2 YENEEA. CDR3 length: 13 residues. The CDR3 coding sequence is TGTACCAGCAGCTTAGGCCGGGGGTATGGCTACACCTTC. Amino acids: CTSSLGRGYGYTF. The whole variable domain, filled in from reference TRBV11-3 and TRBJ1-2, reads EAGVVQSPRYKIIEKKQPVAFWCNPISGHNTLYWYLQNLGQGPELLIRYENEEAVDDSQLPKDRFSAERLKGVDSTLKIQPAELGDSAVYLCTSSLGRGYGYTFGSGTRLTVV.